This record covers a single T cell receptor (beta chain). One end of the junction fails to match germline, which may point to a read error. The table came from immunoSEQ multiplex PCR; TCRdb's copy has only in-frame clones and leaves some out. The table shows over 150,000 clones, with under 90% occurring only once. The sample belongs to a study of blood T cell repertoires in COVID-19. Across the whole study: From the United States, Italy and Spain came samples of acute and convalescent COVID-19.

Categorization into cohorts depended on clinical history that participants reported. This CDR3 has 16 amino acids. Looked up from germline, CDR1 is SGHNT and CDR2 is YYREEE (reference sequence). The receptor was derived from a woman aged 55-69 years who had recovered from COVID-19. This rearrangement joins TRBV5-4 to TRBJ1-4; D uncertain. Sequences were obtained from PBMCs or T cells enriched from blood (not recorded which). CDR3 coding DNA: TGTGCCAGCAGTTCGGGAGGCGGGCAGACTACTGAAAAACTGTTTTTT. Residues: CASSSGGGQTTEKLFF.